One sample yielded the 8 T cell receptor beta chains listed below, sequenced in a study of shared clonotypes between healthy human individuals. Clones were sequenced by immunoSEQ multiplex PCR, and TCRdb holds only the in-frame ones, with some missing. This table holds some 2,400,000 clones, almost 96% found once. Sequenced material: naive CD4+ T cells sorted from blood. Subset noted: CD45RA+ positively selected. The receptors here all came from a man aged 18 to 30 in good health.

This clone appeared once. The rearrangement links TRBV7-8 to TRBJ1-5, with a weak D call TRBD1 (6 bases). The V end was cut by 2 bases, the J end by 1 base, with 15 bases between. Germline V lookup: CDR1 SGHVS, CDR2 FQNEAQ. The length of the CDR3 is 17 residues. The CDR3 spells CASSLMTDQGSNQPQHF. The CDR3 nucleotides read TGTGCCAGCAGCTTAATGACAGACCAGGGGAGCAATCAGCCCCAGCATTTT.

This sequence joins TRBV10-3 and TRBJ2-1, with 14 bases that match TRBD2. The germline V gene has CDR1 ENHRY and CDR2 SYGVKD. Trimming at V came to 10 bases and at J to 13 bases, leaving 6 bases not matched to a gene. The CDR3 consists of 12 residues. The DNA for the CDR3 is TGTGCCACTTTGACTAGCGGGAGGGGTCAGTTCTTC. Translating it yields CATLTSGRGQFF.

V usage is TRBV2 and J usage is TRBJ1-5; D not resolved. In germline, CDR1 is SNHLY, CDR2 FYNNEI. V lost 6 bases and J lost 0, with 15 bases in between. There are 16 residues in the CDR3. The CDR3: CASRGLRGDSNQPQHF. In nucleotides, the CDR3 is TGTGCCAGCAGGGGCCTTCGTGGGGATAGCAATCAGCCCCAGCATTTT.

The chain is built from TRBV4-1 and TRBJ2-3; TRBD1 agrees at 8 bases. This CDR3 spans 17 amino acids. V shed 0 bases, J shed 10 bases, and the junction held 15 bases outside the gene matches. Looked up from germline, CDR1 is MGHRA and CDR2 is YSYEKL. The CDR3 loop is CASSQDGTGFPWVAQYF. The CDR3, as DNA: TGCGCCAGCAGCCAAGATGGGACAGGTTTCCCTTGGGTGGCGCAGTATTTT.

DNA for the CDR3: TGTGCCAGCACGGGGTCTAACACAGGGGTGAACACTGAAGCTTTCTTT. Amino acid sequence: CASTGSNTGVNTEAFF. The chain uses TRBV2 and TRBJ1-1; 7 bases align to TRBD1. The CDR3 contains 16 residues. J gave up 0 bases and V 7 bases, and 11 bases lay outside the gene matches. CDR1 is SNHLY, CDR2 FYNNEI, per germline.

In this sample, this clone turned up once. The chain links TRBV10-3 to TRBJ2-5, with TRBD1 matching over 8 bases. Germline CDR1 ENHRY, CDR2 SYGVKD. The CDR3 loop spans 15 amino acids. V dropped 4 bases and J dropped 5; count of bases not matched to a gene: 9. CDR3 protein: CAISAQGAQGETQYF. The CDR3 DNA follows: TGTGCCATCAGTGCCCAGGGGGCCCAGGGGGAGACCCAGTACTTC.

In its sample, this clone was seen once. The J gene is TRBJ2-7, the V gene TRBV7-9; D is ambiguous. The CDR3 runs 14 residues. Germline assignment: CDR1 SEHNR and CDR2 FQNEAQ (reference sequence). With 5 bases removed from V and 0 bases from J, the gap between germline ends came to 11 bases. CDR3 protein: CASSAAGISYEQYF. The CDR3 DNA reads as TGTGCCAGCAGCGCAGCTGGCATCTCCTACGAGCAGTACTTC.

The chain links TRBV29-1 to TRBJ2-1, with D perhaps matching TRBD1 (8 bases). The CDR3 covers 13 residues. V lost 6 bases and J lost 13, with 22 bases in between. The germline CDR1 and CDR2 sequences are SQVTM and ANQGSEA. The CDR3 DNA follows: TGCAGCGTCGAACCGACAGGGGAGGGCTTTCAGTTCTTC. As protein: CSVEPTGEGFQFF.